This T cell receptor beta chain was sequenced during a study of CD8 T cells in Susac syndrome. Germline V CDR1 and CDR2: SGHRS, YFSETQ. V gave up 6 bases and J gave up 2 bases, with 8 bases separating them. The CDR3 totals 12 residues. Reverse transcription of roughly 0.5 to 1 ug RNA used random hexamers. One entry per CDR3 protein, called by TCRdb with MiXCR from the immunoSEQ multiplex PCR reads. Among around 220,000 distinct CDR3 sequences listed, more than 85% were seen once. The TCR comes from a human donor with multiple sclerosis. The V gene is TRBV5-1, the J gene TRBJ1-1; D remains unclear. Sequenced sample: CD8+ T cells from PBMCs. The CDR3 reads CASNLDNTEAFF. DNA for the CDR3: TGCGCCAGCAACCTTGACAACACTGAAGCTTTCTTT.